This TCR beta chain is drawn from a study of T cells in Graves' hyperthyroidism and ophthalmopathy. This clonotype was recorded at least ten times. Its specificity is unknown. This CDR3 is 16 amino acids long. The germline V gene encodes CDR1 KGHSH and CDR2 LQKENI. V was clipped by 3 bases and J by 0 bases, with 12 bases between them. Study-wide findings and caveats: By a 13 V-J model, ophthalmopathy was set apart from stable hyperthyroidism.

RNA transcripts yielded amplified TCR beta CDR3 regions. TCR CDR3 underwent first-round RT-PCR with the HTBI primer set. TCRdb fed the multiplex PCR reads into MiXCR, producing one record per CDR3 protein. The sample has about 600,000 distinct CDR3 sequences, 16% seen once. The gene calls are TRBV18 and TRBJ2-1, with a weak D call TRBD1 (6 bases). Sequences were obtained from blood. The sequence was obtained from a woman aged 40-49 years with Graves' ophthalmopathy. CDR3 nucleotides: TGTGCCAGCTCACCTTCACAGGGTAGCTCCTACAATGAGCAGTTCTTC. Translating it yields CASSPSQGSSYNEQFF.